Shown below are 21 T cell receptor beta chains from a single sample sequenced in a study of CD8+CD57+ T cells in acquired aplastic anemia. For sequencing, patients were chosen who had shown expansion of CD8+CD57+ cells by flow cytometry. Investigators profiled TCR beta VDJ and CDR3 from genomic DNA template. TCRdb reprocessed the reads via MiXCR and lists one record per CDR3 protein. The sample carries some 160,000 distinct CDR3 sequences, 40% to 60% recorded once. Sequenced sample: sorted CD4+, CD8+, or CD8+CD57+ T cells (not recorded which) from PBMCs. The source of these receptors is a human donor with aplastic anemia.

The sample holds many counts of this clonotype. The chain joins TRBV4-1 to TRBJ2-7; 9 bases align to TRBD1. Trimming at V came to 3 bases and at J to 3 bases, leaving 6 bases not matched to a gene. This CDR3 is built from 15 residues. Germline loops: CDR1 MGHRA, CDR2 YSYEKL. CDR3 nucleotides: TGCGCCAGCAGCCAGGACAGGGGCGGGGACTACGAGCAGTACTTC. The encoded protein is CASSQDRGGDYEQYF.

This clonotype was recorded at least ten times. The chain carries TRBV30 and TRBJ2-7; D remains ambiguous. The CDR3 length is 12 residues. CDR1 and CDR2 from the germline V gene are GTSNPN and SVGIG (reference sequence). V lost 4 bases, J lost 0 bases, and 7 bases lay in between. CDR3 in amino acids: CAWTLSSYEQYF. DNA for the CDR3: TGTGCCTGGACACTTAGCTCCTACGAGCAGTACTTC.

This clonotype showed up many times. The chain has TRBV7-6 and TRBJ2-3, with 7 bases matching TRBD2. The germline V gene has CDR1 SGHVS and CDR2 FNYEAQ. V shed 0 bases, J shed 0 bases, and the junction held 9 bases outside the gene matches. There are 18 residues in the CDR3. The CDR3 is CASSLAGRLAASTDTQYF. The CDR3 nucleotides read TGTGCCAGCAGCTTAGCAGGGAGACTAGCAGCTAGCACAGATACGCAGTATTTT.

There are many counts of this clonotype. V usage is TRBV12-3 or TRBV12-4 and J usage is TRBJ2-7, with D unclear. The CDR3 is made up of 11 amino acids. Trimming pared 6 bases from V and 4 bases from J, leaving 7 bases between. The CDR3 here is CASRFGYEQYF. The CDR3 nucleotides are TGTGCCAGCAGGTTCGGGTACGAGCAGTACTTC.

This clonotype has ten or more counts. The V call is TRBV11-2, the J call TRBJ2-7, with a possible D match to TRBD1 (6 bases). The CDR3 totals 12 residues. From germline, CDR1 is SGHAT and CDR2 FQNNGV. Between the trimmed V and J ends, which lost 5 bases and 11 bases, there was a span of 16 bases. CDR3 coding DNA: TGTGCCAGCAGCCAGGGGTCCATTGAGGAGTACTTC. Translating gives CASSQGSIEEYF.

The V and J genes are TRBV2 and TRBJ1-5, with TRBD1 matching over 8 bases. In germline, CDR1 is SNHLY, CDR2 FYNNEI. The V gene end was trimmed by 5 bases and the J gene end by 1 base; junction bases not matched to a gene: 1. The CDR3 is made up of 14 amino acids. CDR3 residues: CASSQGASNQPQHF. As DNA, the CDR3 is TGTGCCAGCAGTCAGGGGGCGAGCAATCAGCCCCAGCATTTT.

The chain joins TRBV9 to TRBJ1-6; 8 bases map to TRBD1. CDR1 SGDLS and CDR2 YYNGEE come from the germline V gene. CDR3 length equals 13 residues. V lost 4 bases to trimming and J lost 10 bases; unmatched junction nucleotides: 4. The CDR3 DNA sequence: TGTGCCAGCAGCTCGGGACAGGTCTCACCCCTCCACTTT. This gives the protein CASSSGQVSPLHF.

The V and J genes are TRBV24-1 and TRBJ2-5; tentative D call: TRBD1 (5 bases). The germline CDR1 and CDR2 sequences are KGHDR and SFDVKD. There are 11 residues in the CDR3. Trimming shortened V by 7 bases and J by 5 bases, and 7 bases separated the two germline ends. Here the CDR3 DNA reads TGTGCCACCAGCAAGGGGGAGACCCAGTACTTC. Protein product: CATSKGETQYF.

This chain connects TRBV9 to TRBJ1-1, with D tentatively TRBD1 (6 bases). V was shortened by 4 bases and J by 4 bases, with 17 bases between the two germline ends. This CDR3 region has 15 residues. From germline, CDR1 is SGDLS and CDR2 YYNGEE. The CDR3 loop reads CASSTRTGYVTEAFF. The CDR3 nucleotides read TGTGCCAGCAGCACCCGCACAGGGTACGTCACTGAAGCTTTCTTT.

This clonotype was observed many times. The J gene is TRBJ2-5, the V gene TRBV11-2; no definite D call. V was clipped by 3 bases and J by 5 bases, with 7 bases between them. This CDR3 is built from 12 residues. Germline V gene data show CDR1 as SGHAT and CDR2 as FQNNGV. CDR3 DNA: TGTGCCAGCAGCTTTGTTAGCGAGACCCAGTACTTC. This gives the protein CASSFVSETQYF.

In its sample, this clonotype is large. This chain joins TRBV9 and TRBJ2-1; the D gene is possibly TRBD1 (5 bases). V gave up 4 bases and J gave up 10 bases, with 15 bases separating them. Germline V gives CDR1 SGDLS, CDR2 YYNGEE. This CDR3 comprises 13 residues. CDR3 residues: CASSPTQGTEQFF. The CDR3 region has the DNA TGTGCCAGCAGCCCGACCCAGGGCACCGAGCAGTTCTTC.

The CDR3: CASSLGTDYGYTF. Written as DNA, the CDR3 is TGTGCCAGCAGCTTAGGCACCGACTATGGCTACACCTTC. V is TRBV7-2 and J is TRBJ1-2; D is unclear. Germline V gene sequence: CDR1 SGHTA, CDR2 FQGNSA. Trimming took off 1 base at V and 3 bases at J, with 6 bases between the two ends. The CDR3 is 13 amino acids.

This clonotype was recorded at least ten times. This sequence joins TRBV6-5 and TRBJ1-2; 7 bases map to TRBD1. The CDR3 sequence is 12 residues long. The ends lost 2 bases at V and 7 bases at J; junction bases unmatched: 1. Germline CDR1 MNHEY, CDR2 SVGAGI. CDR3 amino acids: CASSYPGGGYTF. The CDR3 DNA sequence: TGTGCCAGCAGTTACCCAGGGGGTGGCTACACCTTC.

Ten or more counts support this clonotype. This chain uses TRBV13 with TRBJ2-7, with a weak D call TRBD1 (6 bases). In germline, CDR1 is PRHDT, CDR2 FYEKMQ (reference sequence). Trimming took off 4 bases at V and 4 bases at J, with 17 bases between the two ends. CDR3 size: 15 residues. As DNA, the CDR3 is TGTGCCAGCAGCTCCTCAGGGGATTATGAGTACGAGCAGTACTTC. This translates into CASSSSGDYEYEQYF.

The chain joins TRBV10-1 to TRBJ2-7; D is ambiguous. The CDR3 is 13 residues long. Trimming pared 4 bases from V and 7 bases from J, leaving 14 bases between. In germline, CDR1 is WNHNN, CDR2 SYGVQD (reference sequence). CDR3 in DNA: TGCGCCAGCAGTGGACTCTCCCGCAGGGAGCAGTACTTC. It encodes CASSGLSRREQYF.

The V and J genes are TRBV2 and TRBJ2-2, with 8 nucleotides matching TRBD1. This CDR3 comprises 13 residues. Trimming at V came to 6 bases and at J to 7 bases, leaving 4 bases not matched to a gene. Germline V gives CDR1 SNHLY, CDR2 FYNNEI. This CDR3 is CASRGQGGGELFF. The CDR3 region has the DNA TGTGCCAGCAGAGGACAGGGTGGCGGGGAGCTGTTTTTT.

This clonotype was recorded many times. V is TRBV14 and J is TRBJ2-6, with 13 bases identical to TRBD2. V lost 4 bases and J lost 1; bases outside the gene matches: 4. Germline V gives CDR1 SGHDN, CDR2 FVKESK. This CDR3 region has 18 residues. The CDR3 protein is CASSPGLAGVSGANVLTF. The CDR3 nucleotides are TGTGCCAGCAGCCCAGGACTAGCGGGAGTATCTGGGGCCAACGTCCTGACTTTC.

In its sample, this clonotype was seen once. This likely comes from a read error, as the CDR3 has no conserved phenylalanine or tryptophan at its end. Because the CDR3's place on the DNA is in doubt, the DNA is left out and the CDR3 is given as listed by TCRdb. The rearrangement joins TRBV7-8 to TRBJ2-1; the D call of TRBD2 is as the table states it, not checked on the DNA. The germline gives CDR1 SGHVS, CDR2 FQNEAQ. The CDR3 is 13 amino acids in total, end residues counted. The CDR3 is CASSSGRLWEQIL.

The chain uses TRBV7-2 and TRBJ1-2; D is undetermined. The germline CDR1 and CDR2 sequences are SGHTA and FQGNSA. The CDR3 is 12 residues long. V shed 3 bases and J shed 7 bases, with 9 bases lying between them. The CDR3 DNA sequence: TGTGCCAGCAGCTTGTTCAGTCGTGGCTACACCTTC. As protein: CASSLFSRGYTF.

This clonotype was counted a few times. This sequence joins TRBV30 and TRBJ1-1; D gene unclear. V lost 0 bases, J lost 1 base, and 6 bases lay in between. Per the germline V gene, CDR1 is GTSNPN and CDR2 is SVGIG (reference sequence). The CDR3 runs 13 residues. The CDR3 reads CAWSVTENTEAFF. For the CDR3, the DNA is TGTGCCTGGAGTGTTACGGAGAACACTGAAGCTTTCTTT.

The chain carries TRBV6-1 and TRBJ2-2; D gene ambiguous. The V end lost 10 bases, the J end lost 3 bases, and 15 bases lay between the germline ends. CDR3 length: 14 residues. Germline CDR1 is MNHNS and CDR2 is SASEGT. The CDR3 region is CAIMSATHTGELFF. The DNA of the CDR3 is TGTGCCATCATGTCTGCGACGCACACCGGGGAGCTGTTTTTT.